This T cell receptor (beta chain) was recorded in a study of patients with pleural tuberculosis. A single record per CDR3 protein comes from TCRdb applying MiXCR to the reads. The table lists 40,000 to 55,000 distinct CDR3 sequences, around 7% of them singletons, with 15% to 20% in the top ten. This clonotype was found many times. This clonotype originated in a human donor with pleural tuberculosis.

The CDR3: CSARQGPTYEQYF. The CDR3 DNA sequence: TGCAGTGCTAGACAGGGGCCGACCTACGAGCAGTACTTC. V usage is TRBV20-1 and J usage is TRBJ2-7; maybe TRBD1 (6 bases). Germline V CDR1 and CDR2: DFQATT, SNEGSKA (reference sequence). Deletions cut 2 bases from V and 2 bases from J, with 10 bases between. The CDR3 is 13 residues long.